The 18 T cell receptor beta chains given below trace back to one sample, sequenced in a study of blood T cell repertoires in COVID-19 (dated by TCRdb to the early 2020s). The library was built by means of the immunoSEQ multiplex PCR assay. Drawn from immuneACCESS, this table holds only the in-frame rearrangements with V and J called that TCRdb kept. Clones are partly lost; checked studies trace under half to an unresolved V gene and leave the rest unexplained. The sample has around 55,000 clones on record, roughly 90% of them singletons. 3% to 4.5% of the sample rests with the top ten. Sample: peripheral blood. These receptors came from a man aged 40-49 years with COVID-19, enrolled during active disease.

The chain uses TRBV4-1 and TRBJ1-2; TRBD1 matches 8 bases. Germline V lookup: CDR1 MGHRA, CDR2 YSYEKL. This CDR3 spans 16 amino acids. V gave up 4 bases and J gave up 7 bases; unmatched junction bases: 14. The CDR3 here is CASSPSPGTGSGGYTF. The CDR3 region has the DNA TGCGCCAGCAGCCCCAGCCCAGGGACAGGTTCTGGTGGCTACACCTTC.

The rearrangement links TRBV6-5 to TRBJ2-7, with D maybe TRBD1 (5 bases). This CDR3 contains 15 residues. Germline V lookup: CDR1 MNHEY, CDR2 SVGAGI. V gave up 6 bases and J gave up 2 bases, with 17 bases separating them. CDR3 bases: TGTGCCAGCAGCCCAGGGCGAACGGCCGCCTACGAGCAGTACTTC. It codes for CASSPGRTAAYEQYF.

This rearrangement joins TRBV19 to TRBJ2-5; the match to TRBD2 covers 13 bases. V gave up 5 bases and J gave up 9 bases; unmatched junction bases: 9. There are 15 residues in the CDR3. The V gene's germline CDR1 is LNHDA and CDR2 SQIVND (reference sequence). The CDR3 nucleotides read TGTGCCAGTAGTCCGGGACTAGCGGGGCCTCGGGCCCAGTACTTC. This translates into CASSPGLAGPRAQYF.

This chain links TRBV5-5 with TRBJ1-2; possibly TRBD1 for D (5 bases). Germline V lookup: CDR1 SGHKS, CDR2 YYEKEE (reference sequence). This CDR3 region has 13 residues. V was clipped by 4 bases and J by 4 bases, with 11 bases between them. The chain's CDR3 is CASSPGGAYGYTF. Written as DNA, the CDR3 is TGTGCCAGCAGCCCCGGGGGAGCCTATGGCTACACCTTC.

The V call is TRBV5-1, the J call TRBJ2-7, with TRBD1 as a possible D gene (6 bases). The CDR3 extends over 15 amino acids. The V end lost 1 base, the J end lost 2 bases, and 13 bases lay between the germline ends. The germline V gene encodes CDR1 SGHRS and CDR2 YFSETQ. The CDR3 bases are TGCGCCAGCAGCTTGTACAGGGATTCCACCTACGAGCAGTACTTC. Encoded protein: CASSLYRDSTYEQYF.

This sequence joins TRBV5-6 and TRBJ2-3; TRBD1 aligns across 8 bases. Germline trimming cut 0 bases from V and 1 base from J; bases unmatched to any gene: 1. This CDR3 has 15 residues. Germline lookup yields CDR1 SGHDT and CDR2 YYEEEE. CDR3 bases: TGTGCCAGCAGCTTGGGGGGACAGGGCACAGATACGCAGTATTTT. Translation: CASSLGGQGTDTQYF.

The CDR3 DNA reads as TGCGCCAGCAGCCAAGATGAGAGCGGGGGGTACAATGAGCAGTTCTTC. Translating gives CASSQDESGGYNEQFF. This chain links TRBV4-1 with TRBJ2-1; TRBD2 matches 9 bases. The length of the CDR3 is 16 residues. V lost 0 bases, J lost 4 bases, and 4 bases stayed unmatched. Germline V lookup: CDR1 MGHRA, CDR2 YSYEKL.

Regarding this clone: Other DNA sequences within the sample encode an identical CDR3. This rearrangement joins TRBV6-1 to TRBJ2-7; weak D call: TRBD1 (5 bases). Germline V gene sequence: CDR1 MNHNS, CDR2 SASEGT. The CDR3 is 13 amino acids. V gave up 2 bases and J gave up 4 bases, with 9 bases separating them. In DNA form, the CDR3 reads TGTGCCAGCAGTGAACAGGGCGGTTACGAGCAGTACTTC. As protein: CASSEQGGYEQYF.

The chain uses TRBV5-6 and TRBJ2-2, with D tentatively TRBD2 (6 bases). The V gene's germline CDR1 is SGHDT and CDR2 YYEEEE. The V and J ends lost 2 bases and 6 bases respectively, with 11 bases between them. The CDR3 runs 14 residues. The DNA for the CDR3 is TGTGCCAGCAGCTTACCCTCGGGGGCCGGGGAGCTGTTTTTT. It specifies CASSLPSGAGELFF.

J is TRBJ2-1 and V is TRBV28, with 7 bases matching TRBD2. The CDR3 has 16 residues. Per the germline V gene, CDR1 is MDHEN and CDR2 is SYDVKM. J gave up 0 bases and V 6 bases, and 8 bases lay outside the gene matches. The CDR3 nucleotides read TGTGCCAGCAGCGAGAGCGGGGCTAGCTCCTACAATGAGCAGTTCTTC. Amino acids: CASSESGASSYNEQFF.

V and J are TRBV5-1 and TRBJ1-2; no reliable D call. This CDR3 has 15 residues. The germline V and J ends were trimmed by 0 bases and 4 bases, with 13 bases remaining between them. The V gene's germline CDR1 is SGHRS and CDR2 YFSETQ. The CDR3 is CASSLATGGTYGYTF. CDR3 in DNA: TGCGCCAGCAGCTTGGCTACGGGAGGAACCTATGGCTACACCTTC.

The rearrangement links TRBV10-3 to TRBJ1-2, with unresolved D. There are 13 residues in the CDR3. From germline, CDR1 is ENHRY and CDR2 SYGVKD. The ends were cut back, 10 bases at V and 7 bases at J, with 19 bases in the middle. CDR3 residues: CATSTESLFGYTF. The CDR3 DNA reads TGTGCCACTAGCACAGAATCTCTATTTGGCTACACCTTC.

The J gene is TRBJ2-3, the V gene TRBV2; 7 bases match TRBD2. Germline V gene sequence: CDR1 SNHLY, CDR2 FYNNEI. This CDR3 comprises 15 residues. With V trimmed by 4 bases and J by 0 bases, 4 bases remained unmatched. CDR3 protein: CASSGEGSSTDTQYF. In DNA, the CDR3 is TGTGCCAGCAGTGGGGAGGGAAGTAGCACAGATACGCAGTATTTT. Looking up the rest from reference TRBV2 and TRBJ2-3 gives the full variable domain: EPEVTQTPSHQVTQMGQEVILRCVPISNHLYFYWYRQILGQKVEFLVSFYNNEISEKSEIFDDQFSVERPDGSNFTLKIRSTKLEDSAMYFCASSGEGSSTDTQYFGPGTRLTVL.

This chain links TRBV6-4 with TRBJ2-5; 10 nucleotides align to TRBD1. The CDR3 sequence is 15 residues long. CDR1 and CDR2 (germline): MRHNA, SNTAGT. V was clipped by 8 bases and J by 5 bases; unmatched bases: 11. CDR3 nucleotides: TGTGCCAGCCCGGGGCTGGGACAGGGGCGGGAGACCCAGTACTTC. It specifies CASPGLGQGRETQYF.

The chain joins TRBV30 to TRBJ2-5; 12 positions match TRBD2. Germline-derived CDR1 and CDR2 are GTSNPN and SVGIG (reference sequence). There are 14 residues in the CDR3. Trimming cost V 3 bases and J 5 bases; bases outside gene matches: 4. As DNA, the CDR3 is TGTGCCTGGAGGCTAGCGGGGGGGCGGGAGACCCAGTACTTC. This translates into CAWRLAGGRETQYF. Using reference TRBV30 and TRBJ2-5 for the parts outside the CDR3, the full variable domain is SQTIHQWPATLVQPVGSPLSLECTVEGTSNPNLYWYRQAAGRGLQLLFYSVGIGQISSEVPQNLSASRPQDRQFILSSKKLLLSDSGFYLCAWRLAGGRETQYFGPGTRLLVL.

V usage is TRBV7-8 and J usage is TRBJ2-5; 10 bases line up with TRBD2. Germline lookup yields CDR1 SGHVS and CDR2 FQNEAQ. This CDR3 region has 14 residues. The V gene end was trimmed by 4 bases and the J gene end by 7 bases; junction bases not matched to a gene: 6. The DNA for the CDR3 is TGTGCCAGCAGCTCCCTGCAGCGGGAGGGGACCCAGTACTTC. This encodes CASSSLQREGTQYF.

The CDR3 here is CASSPAGGTLYEQYF. CDR3 DNA sequence: TGTGCCAGCTCACCCGCGGGAGGGACACTTTACGAGCAGTACTTC. The chain carries TRBV18 and TRBJ2-7; 9 bases are a match to TRBD2. CDR3 size: 15 residues. From germline, CDR1 is KGHSH and CDR2 LQKENI. V was pared by 3 bases and J by 4 bases, with 7 bases of the junction left unmatched.

CDR3 sequence reads: CAISEGTSVTDTQYF. DNA for the CDR3: TGTGCCATCAGTGAAGGGACTAGCGTAACAGATACGCAGTATTTT. This chain connects TRBV10-3 to TRBJ2-3; TRBD2 matches 10 bases. Germline assignment: CDR1 ENHRY and CDR2 SYGVKD. V shed 3 bases, J shed 3 bases, and the junction held 3 bases outside the gene matches. The CDR3 runs 15 residues.